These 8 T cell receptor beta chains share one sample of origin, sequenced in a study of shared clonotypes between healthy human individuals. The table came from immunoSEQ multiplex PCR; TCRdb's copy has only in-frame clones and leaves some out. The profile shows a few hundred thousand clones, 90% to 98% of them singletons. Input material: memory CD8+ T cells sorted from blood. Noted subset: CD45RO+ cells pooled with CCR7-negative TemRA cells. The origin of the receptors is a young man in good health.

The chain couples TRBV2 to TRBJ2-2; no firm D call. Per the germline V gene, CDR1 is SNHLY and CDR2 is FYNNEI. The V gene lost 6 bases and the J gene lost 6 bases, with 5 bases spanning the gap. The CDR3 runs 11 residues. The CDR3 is CASRNPGELFF. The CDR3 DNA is TGTGCCAGCAGAAACCCCGGGGAGCTGTTTTTT. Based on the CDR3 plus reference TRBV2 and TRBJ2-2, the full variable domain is EPEVTQTPSHQVTQMGQEVILRCVPISNHLYFYWYRQILGQKVEFLVSFYNNEISEKSEIFDDQFSVERPDGSNFTLKIRSTKLEDSAMYFCASRNPGELFFGEGSRLTVL.

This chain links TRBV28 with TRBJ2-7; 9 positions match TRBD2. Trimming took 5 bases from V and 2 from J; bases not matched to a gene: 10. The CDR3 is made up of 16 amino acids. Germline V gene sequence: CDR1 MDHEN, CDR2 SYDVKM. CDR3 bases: TGTGCCAGCAGTGCCGAAGGGGGCGGGAGGGCCTACGAGCAGTACTTC. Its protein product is CASSAEGGGRAYEQYF.

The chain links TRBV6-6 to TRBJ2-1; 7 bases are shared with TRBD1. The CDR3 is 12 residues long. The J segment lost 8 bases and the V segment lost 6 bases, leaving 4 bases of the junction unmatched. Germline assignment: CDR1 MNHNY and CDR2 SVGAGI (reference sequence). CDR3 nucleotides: TGTGCCAGCAGAACAGGGACAGATGAGCAGTTCTTC. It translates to CASRTGTDEQFF.

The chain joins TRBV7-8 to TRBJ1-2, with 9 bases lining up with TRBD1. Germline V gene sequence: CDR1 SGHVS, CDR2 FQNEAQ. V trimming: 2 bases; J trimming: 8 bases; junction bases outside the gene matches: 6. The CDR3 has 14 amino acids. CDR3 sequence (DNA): TGTGCCAGCAGCTTAATGGGGACAGGGATAGGCTACACCTTC. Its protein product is CASSLMGTGIGYTF.

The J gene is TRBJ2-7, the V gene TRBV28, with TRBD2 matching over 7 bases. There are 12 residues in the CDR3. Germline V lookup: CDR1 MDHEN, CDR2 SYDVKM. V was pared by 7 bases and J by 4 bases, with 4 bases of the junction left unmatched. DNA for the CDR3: TGTGCCAGCATGCGGGACTATTACGAGCAGTACTTC. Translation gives CASMRDYYEQYF.

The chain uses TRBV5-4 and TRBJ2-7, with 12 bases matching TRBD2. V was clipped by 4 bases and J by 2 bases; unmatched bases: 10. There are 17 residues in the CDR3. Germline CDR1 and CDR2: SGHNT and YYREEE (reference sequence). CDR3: CASSPTSGRSPTYEQYF. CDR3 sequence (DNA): TGTGCCAGCAGCCCGACTAGCGGGAGAAGCCCTACCTACGAGCAGTACTTC.

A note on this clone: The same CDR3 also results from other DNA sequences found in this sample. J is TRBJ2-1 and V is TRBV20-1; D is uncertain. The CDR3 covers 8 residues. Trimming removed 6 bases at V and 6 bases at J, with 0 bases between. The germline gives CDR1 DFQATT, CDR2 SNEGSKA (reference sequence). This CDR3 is CSANEQFF. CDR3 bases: TGCAGTGCCAATGAGCAGTTCTTC.

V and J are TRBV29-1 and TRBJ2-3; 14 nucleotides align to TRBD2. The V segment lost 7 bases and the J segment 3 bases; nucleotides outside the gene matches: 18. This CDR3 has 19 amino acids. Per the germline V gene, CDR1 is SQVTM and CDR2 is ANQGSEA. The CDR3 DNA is TGCAGCGCCGACCTCCGCATAGGGACTAGCGGGAGTAGGACAGATACGCAGTATTTT. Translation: CSADLRIGTSGSRTDTQYF.